This entry features one TCR beta chain sequence. This entry belongs to a study of T cells in Graves' hyperthyroidism and ophthalmopathy. Using RNA transcripts as the source, TCR beta CDR3 regions were amplified. Researchers ran a first-round RT-PCR on the TCR CDR3 using the HTBI primer set. TCRdb called the multiplex PCR reads again in MiXCR, with one record for every CDR3 protein. The sample consists of roughly 500,000 distinct CDR3 sequences, approximately 13% of them appearing once. Trimming took 4 bases from V and 4 from J; bases not matched to a gene: 9. CDR3 size: 16 residues. Per germline, CDR1 SGHVS and CDR2 FQNEAQ.

The sequence derives from a woman aged 30 to 39 with Graves' hyperthyroidism that later progressed to Graves' ophthalmopathy. Sequences were obtained from blood. The gene calls are TRBV7-8 and TRBJ2-7; the match to TRBD2 covers 11 bases. The CDR3 bases are TGTGCCAGCAGCTCGCGAGTAGCGGGAGGGCCGTACGAGCAGTACTTC. Residues: CASSSRVAGGPYEQYF.